What follows describes a single T cell receptor beta chain. These data are taken from a study of blood T cell repertoires in COVID-19. Study details: Sample material is recorded as cDNA or gDNA derived from T cells, B-cell-depleted T cells, or PBMCs.

Allocation to cohorts depended on clinical history reported by the participants. Recovered Cohort 3 donors showed two negative PCRs, clearance, or symptom resolution. Authors' data handling: How many nucleated cells were present was estimated from reference gene primer amplification. Data came from immunoSEQ multiplex PCR; TCRdb stores just in-frame clones and leaves some out. The D gene and trimming were derived from the DNA, and the V and J assignments and clone size from that table. The data contain hundreds of thousands of clones, 88% of them singletons. The receptor comes from a woman between 45 and 65 years old who had recovered from COVID-19. The sample consisted of PBMCs or T cells enriched from blood (not recorded which).

CDR3 DNA: TGCAGCGTTGAGGGGACAGGGTTAATCAGCTACACCTTC. This gives the protein CSVEGTGLISYTF. The genes are TRBV29-1 and TRBJ1-2, with TRBD1 identical over 9 bases. The V and J ends lost 3 bases and 9 bases, in that order; junction bases with no gene match: 8. The V gene's germline CDR1 is SQVTM and CDR2 ANQGSEA. CDR3 length equals 13 residues.